Listed here are 16 T cell receptor beta chains from one sample, sequenced in a study of T cells after yellow fever vaccination. TCRdb passed the 5' RACE reads through MiXCR, listing each CDR3 protein once. The data show under 300,000 distinct CDR3 sequences, roughly 7.2% seen once. The sample in question was CD4+ T cells sorted from PBMCs, obtained 15 days after the yellow fever booster vaccination. The source is a man in his thirties or forties who received the YFV17D yellow fever vaccine.

This chain connects TRBV5-1 to TRBJ2-7; no clear D. The CDR3 extends over 14 amino acids. The germline gives CDR1 SGHRS, CDR2 YFSETQ. Trimming stripped 4 bases from V and 7 bases from J, with 18 bases between. The CDR3 DNA is TGCGCCAGCAGCCAATCTTATGGACCGGTTGAGCAGTACTTC. This gives the protein CASSQSYGPVEQYF. Full variable domain (remainder filled in from reference TRBV5-1 and TRBJ2-7): KAGVTQTPRYLIKTRGQQVTLSCSPISGHRSVSWYQQTPGQGLQFLFEYFSETQRNKGNFPGRFSGRQFSNSRSEMNVSTLELGDSALYLCASSQSYGPVEQYFGPGTRLTVT.

This clonotype has only a few counts. The V and J genes are TRBV6-5 and TRBJ2-2; D may match TRBD1 or TRBD2 (5 bases each). The ends were cut back, 5 bases at V and 4 bases at J, with 11 bases in the middle. Germline V CDR1 and CDR2: MNHEY, SVGAGI. This CDR3 has 14 residues. CDR3 region: CASSPGTFTGELFF. CDR3 sequence (DNA): TGTGCCAGCAGTCCCGGGACGTTCACCGGGGAGCTGTTTTTT.

This clonotype has a count of ten or more. This chain joins TRBV5-1 and TRBJ2-7, with D perhaps given as TRBD1 or TRBD2 (6 bases each). V was pared by 0 bases and J by 4 bases, with 17 bases between. Germline V gene lookup returns CDR1 SGHRS and CDR2 YFSETQ. The CDR3 runs 16 residues. CDR3 sequence reads: CASSLDAGQDFYEQYF. CDR3 coding DNA: TGCGCCAGCAGCTTGGACGCGGGACAAGATTTTTACGAGCAGTACTTC. Looking up the rest from reference TRBV5-1 and TRBJ2-7 gives the full variable domain: KAGVTQTPRYLIKTRGQQVTLSCSPISGHRSVSWYQQTPGQGLQFLFEYFSETQRNKGNFPGRFSGRQFSNSRSEMNVSTLELGDSALYLCASSLDAGQDFYEQYFGPGTRLTVT.

Ten or more counts support this clonotype. The chain is built from TRBV5-1 and TRBJ2-7; D may be TRBD2 (6 bases). The ends were cut back, 3 bases at V and 7 bases at J, with 17 bases in the middle. Looked up from germline, CDR1 is SGHRS and CDR2 is YFSETQ. This CDR3 has 14 amino acids. CDR3 coding DNA: TGCGCCAGCAGCTCACTGGACGGTGCGGGGGAGCAGTACTTC. The encoded protein is CASSSLDGAGEQYF.

This clonotype has ten or more counts. This sequence joins TRBV10-3 and TRBJ2-1; unclear D gene. Germline V lookup: CDR1 ENHRY, CDR2 SYGVKD. The CDR3 contains 16 residues. The V end was cut by 4 bases, the J end by 1 base, with 14 bases between. This CDR3 is CAISVLGDLSYNEQFF. CDR3 nucleotides: TGTGCCATCAGTGTACTGGGTGACCTATCCTACAATGAGCAGTTCTTC.

The genes are TRBV29-1 and TRBJ2-5, with 7 bases aligning to TRBD1. Germline CDR1 SQVTM, CDR2 ANQGSEA. J gave up 5 bases and V 3 bases, and 0 bases lay outside the gene matches. The CDR3 extends over 11 amino acids. CDR3 coding DNA: TGCAGCGTTGAGGACAGGGAGACCCAGTACTTC. It is translated as CSVEDRETQYF.

This clonotype was detected a few times. The chain uses TRBV9 and TRBJ2-4; D unresolved. Germline V gene lookup returns CDR1 SGDLS and CDR2 YYNGEE. The V gene lost 4 bases and the J gene lost 0 bases, with 5 bases spanning the gap. The CDR3 runs to 13 residues. CDR3 nucleotide sequence: TGTGCCAGCAGCCCGAGAGCCAAAAACATTCAGTACTTC. Amino acid sequence: CASSPRAKNIQYF.

The CDR3 here is CASNRQEDGYTF. The CDR3 DNA reads as TGTGCCAGCAATAGACAGGAGGACGGCTACACCTTC. The gene calls are TRBV6-6 and TRBJ1-2; possibly TRBD1 for D (6 bases). V gave up 7 bases and J gave up 8 bases, with 14 bases separating them. Germline loops: CDR1 MNHNY, CDR2 SVGAGI (reference sequence). CDR3 length equals 12 residues.

In its sample, this clonotype was seen a few times. The rearrangement links TRBV3-1 to TRBJ2-1; 9 nucleotides line up with TRBD1. CDR3 size: 15 residues. The V segment lost 1 base and the J segment 9 bases; nucleotides outside the gene matches: 7. Per germline, CDR1 LGHDT and CDR2 YNNKEL (reference sequence). CDR3 sequence: CASSQGGTGWSEQFF. CDR3 coding DNA: TGTGCCAGCAGCCAAGGTGGGACAGGGTGGAGTGAGCAGTTCTTC.

This clonotype was recorded at least ten times. V is TRBV2 and J is TRBJ2-2; TRBD2 matches at 10 bases. Germline lookup yields CDR1 SNHLY and CDR2 FYNNEI. V lost 5 bases, J lost 4 bases, and 7 bases stayed unmatched. The CDR3 spans 16 residues. The CDR3 region has the DNA TGTGCCAGCAGTCCTCATTCTAGCGGGAGCACCGGGGAGCTGTTTTTT. Its protein is CASSPHSSGSTGELFF.

This clonotype has only a few counts. The rearrangement links TRBV30 to TRBJ2-7; 14 bases align to TRBD2. Germline-derived CDR1 and CDR2 are GTSNPN and SVGIG (reference sequence). V trimming: 3 bases; J trimming: 6 bases; junction bases outside the gene matches: 7. The CDR3 spans 15 residues. This CDR3 is CAWRTSGRASIEQYF. DNA for the CDR3: TGTGCCTGGAGGACTAGCGGGAGGGCCAGTATCGAGCAGTACTTC.

This clonotype was picked up a small number of times. This chain uses TRBV7-2 with TRBJ2-7, with TRBD2 as a possible D gene (6 bases). Germline CDR1 reads SGHTA; CDR2 reads FQGNSA. This CDR3 has 15 residues. The V end was cut by 5 bases, the J end by 0 bases, with 14 bases between. The CDR3 region is CASSGKWRGSYEQYF. The CDR3 nucleotides are TGTGCCAGCAGCGGCAAGTGGCGGGGCTCCTACGAGCAGTACTTC.

The rearrangement links TRBV20-1 to TRBJ1-2; the match to TRBD1 covers 10 bases. Germline values: CDR1 DFQATT, CDR2 SNEGSKA (reference sequence). Trimming removed 2 bases from V and 6 bases from J; junction bases left unmatched: 9. CDR3 length: 15 residues. CDR3 protein: CSARPWAGQGDGYTF. CDR3 DNA: TGCAGTGCTAGACCATGGGCCGGACAGGGGGATGGCTACACCTTC.

This clonotype has just a few counts. This rearrangement joins TRBV6-5 to TRBJ2-5, with TRBD1 matching 9 bases. The junction had 13 bases not matched to a gene; V was cut back by 2 bases and J by 3 bases. Germline V gene lookup returns CDR1 MNHEY and CDR2 SVGAGI. The CDR3 has 18 residues. The CDR3 spells CASSYDFGTGYRKETQYF. The CDR3 bases are TGTGCCAGCAGTTACGACTTCGGGACAGGGTATAGGAAAGAGACCCAGTACTTC.

This clonotype was counted many times. V and J are TRBV29-1 and TRBJ2-7; no clear D gene. V lost 3 bases to trimming and J lost 3 bases, with 6 bases between them. There are 11 residues in the CDR3. The germline CDR1 and CDR2 sequences are SQVTM and ANQGSEA. Here the CDR3 DNA reads TGCAGCGTTGACGTCAACTACGAGCAGTACTTC. The encoded protein is CSVDVNYEQYF.

This clonotype appeared many times. The chain couples TRBV7-8 to TRBJ2-3, with D perhaps matching TRBD2 (5 bases). The CDR3 is 13 residues long. Trimming took off 8 bases at V and 4 bases at J, with 13 bases between the two ends. Germline V gene lookup returns CDR1 SGHVS and CDR2 FQNEAQ. In nucleotides, the CDR3 is TGTGCCAGCGCGGGTGATCGGGCAGATACGCAGTATTTT. Translating gives CASAGDRADTQYF.